The present T cell receptor (beta chain) was sequenced within a study of blood T cell repertoires in COVID-19. Some clones are missing from TCRdb's copy, which holds only in-frame ones; the method was immunoSEQ multiplex PCR. Seen here are around 150,000 clones, 70% to 85% observed once, and the top ten hold about 9.3%. Trimming cost V 8 bases and J 9 bases; bases outside gene matches: 9. Germline CDR1 and CDR2: MNHEY and SVGAGI. The CDR3 is made up of 14 amino acids. This sequence was found in a woman over 75 in a cohort sampled during active or convalescent COVID-19. V and J are TRBV6-5 and TRBJ1-6; 8 positions agree with TRBD1. Sequenced sample: peripheral blood. CDR3 nucleotides: TGTGCCAGCCTTCAGACAGGGGCAGCTTCACCCCTCCACTTT. Protein sequence: CASLQTGAASPLHF.